The 23 T cell receptor beta chains below come from one sample, sequenced in a study of CD8 T cells in Susac syndrome. RNA amounts of roughly 0.45 to 1 ug underwent reverse transcription with random hexamers. TCRdb reprocessed the immunoSEQ multiplex PCR reads via MiXCR and lists one record per CDR3 protein. The sample includes some 300,000 distinct CDR3 sequences, 85% seen only once; the top ten take 0.21%. Material for sequencing was CD8+ T cells from PBMCs. Every receptor here comes from a human donor with multiple sclerosis.

V usage is TRBV4-3 and J usage is TRBJ2-7, with TRBD1 identical over 8 bases. This CDR3 contains 15 residues. The germline gives CDR1 LGHNA, CDR2 YSLEER. Trimming took 4 bases from V and 2 from J; bases not matched to a gene: 7. DNA of the CDR3: TGCGCCAGCAGCCGATGGGACAGGAAAGCCTACGAGCAGTACTTC. Protein product: CASSRWDRKAYEQYF.

The rearrangement uses TRBV5-1 and TRBJ1-1; D is unresolved. V was trimmed by 3 bases and J by 3 bases, leaving 6 bases between them. The CDR3 runs to 12 residues. CDR1 and CDR2 (germline): SGHRS, YFSETQ. The CDR3 nucleotides read TGCGCCAGCAGCTACGGGGACACTGAAGCTTTCTTT. This encodes CASSYGDTEAFF.

The J gene is TRBJ1-1, the V gene TRBV27; D unclear. Germline V CDR1 and CDR2: MNHEY, SMNVEV (reference sequence). V lost 0 bases and J 1 base, leaving 9 bases between the germline ends. This CDR3 contains 15 residues. The CDR3 loop reads CASSLSRASNTEAFF. The DNA of the CDR3 is TGTGCCAGCAGTTTATCCCGGGCGTCGAACACTGAAGCTTTCTTT.

The chain recombines TRBV6-5 with TRBJ2-1, with 10 bases aligning to TRBD1. J lost 8 bases, V lost 4 bases, and 14 bases had no gene match. The CDR3 covers 17 residues. Germline CDR1 and CDR2: MNHEY and SVGAGI. DNA for the CDR3: TGTGCCAGCAGTTTCCACCCCGGGACAGGGGTTCGCGATGAGCAGTTCTTC. It encodes CASSFHPGTGVRDEQFF.

The J gene is TRBJ2-2, the V gene TRBV5-1; D may be TRBD2 (6 bases). V lost 0 bases to trimming and J lost 1 base, with 13 bases between them. The CDR3 runs to 17 residues. Germline lookup yields CDR1 SGHRS and CDR2 YFSETQ. The CDR3 DNA reads TGCGCCAGCAGCTTGGGGGAGGTGGAGGAGAACACCGGGGAGCTGTTTTTT. Encoded protein: CASSLGEVEENTGELFF.

The rearrangement uses TRBV6-2 or TRBV6-3 and TRBJ1-1, with 10 bases matching TRBD1. V lost 5 bases and J lost 4; bases outside the gene matches: 1. This CDR3 has 13 amino acids. CDR1 is MNHEY and CDR2 is SVGEGT in the germline V gene. CDR3 sequence reads: CASSGDRGTEAFF. CDR3 DNA sequence: TGTGCCAGCAGTGGGGACAGGGGCACTGAAGCTTTCTTT.

The chain links TRBV4-1 to TRBJ2-7; D might be TRBD2 (6 bases). The CDR3 length is 15 residues. Germline V CDR1 and CDR2: MGHRA, YSYEKL. Between the trimmed V and J ends, which lost 3 bases and 3 bases, there was a span of 15 bases. Here the CDR3 DNA reads TGCGCCAGCAGCCACACGATAGGGGAGGACTACGAGCAGTACTTC. This translates into CASSHTIGEDYEQYF.

V is TRBV7-9 and J is TRBJ1-2; maybe TRBD1 (5 bases). Trimming cost V 5 bases and J 2 bases, with 15 bases left between them. The germline V gene has CDR1 SEHNR and CDR2 FQNEAQ (reference sequence). This CDR3 is 15 amino acids long. The CDR3 nucleotides read TGTGCCAGCAGCGGGGCCCACAGTCGGAACTATGGCTACACCTTC. Residues: CASSGAHSRNYGYTF.

This chain joins TRBV4-1 and TRBJ2-1; D not certain. The CDR3 is 15 residues long. Germline lookup yields CDR1 MGHRA and CDR2 YSYEKL. V lost 2 bases, J lost 0 bases, and 8 bases lay in between. The CDR3 DNA is TGCGCCAGCAGCCAACGACCAAGCTCCTACAATGAGCAGTTCTTC. This codes for CASSQRPSSYNEQFF.

The V and J genes are TRBV6-1 and TRBJ2-1; TRBD1 aligns across 8 bases. V lost 6 bases to trimming and J lost 9 bases; unmatched junction nucleotides: 4. CDR1 and CDR2 from the germline V gene are MNHNS and SASEGT. This CDR3 spans 12 amino acids. CDR3 in DNA: TGTGCCAGCAGGGGACAGGCGGGTGAGCAGTTCTTC. Translating it yields CASRGQAGEQFF.

The chain uses TRBV25-1 and TRBJ2-1, with D perhaps assigned TRBD1 or TRBD2 (5 bases each). The CDR3 runs to 16 residues. Germline V gene sequence: CDR1 MGHDK, CDR2 SYGVNS. V lost 0 bases, J lost 9 bases, and 18 bases lay in between. This CDR3 reads CASSEYNGTRWGEQFF. As DNA, the CDR3 is TGTGCCAGCAGTGAATATAACGGGACGCGCTGGGGTGAGCAGTTCTTC.

This clonotype was counted once. The chain is built from TRBV29-1 and TRBJ2-7; no firm D call. Germline CDR1 reads SQVTM; CDR2 reads ANQGSEA. The CDR3 totals 12 residues. The V end was cut by 7 bases, the J end by 6 bases, with 16 bases between. CDR3 loop: CSGLGSLSEQYF. DNA for the CDR3: TGCAGCGGATTAGGGTCCCTCAGCGAGCAGTACTTC.

The rearrangement links TRBV27 to TRBJ2-3, with D unclear. The V gene's germline CDR1 is MNHEY and CDR2 SMNVEV (reference sequence). The CDR3 runs to 13 residues. V was clipped by 4 bases and J by 2 bases, with 7 bases between them. The CDR3 DNA reads as TGTGCCAGCAGTTCCCTCTACACAGATACGCAGTATTTT. Protein sequence: CASSSLYTDTQYF.

The gene calls are TRBV19 and TRBJ2-3, with D perhaps matching TRBD2 (7 bases). Trimming took 11 bases from V and 0 from J, leaving 12 bases between them. Germline V gene data show CDR1 as LNHDA and CDR2 as SQIVND (reference sequence). The CDR3 contains 13 residues. CDR3 sequence reads: CAVAGASTDTQYF. In DNA form, the CDR3 reads TGTGCCGTGGCGGGGGCTAGCACAGATACGCAGTATTTT. Together with reference TRBV19 and TRBJ2-3, the CDR3 gives the full variable domain: DGGITQSPKYLFRKEGQNVTLSCEQNLNHDAMYWYRQDPGQGLRLIYYSQIVNDFQKGDIAEGYSVSREKKESFPLTVTSAQKNPTAFYLCAVAGASTDTQYFGPGTRLTVL.

The chain carries TRBV29-1 and TRBJ2-2, with D perhaps matching TRBD2 (5 bases). The V end lost 1 base, the J end lost 4 bases, and 10 bases lay between the germline ends. Per germline, CDR1 SQVTM and CDR2 ANQGSEA. The CDR3 sequence is 14 residues long. The CDR3 nucleotides read TGCAGCGTTGAAGGGCGTGAGGGCACCGGGGAGCTGTTTTTT. Translation gives CSVEGREGTGELFF.

The chain is built from TRBV6-4 and TRBJ2-1; weak D call: TRBD1 (7 bases). This CDR3 spans 14 amino acids. CDR1 and CDR2 (germline): MRHNA, SNTAGT. Trimming shortened V by 6 bases and J by 8 bases, and 17 bases separated the two germline ends. CDR3 residues: CASSHRGLGDEQFF. The DNA of the CDR3 is TGTGCCAGCAGCCACAGGGGACTGGGGGATGAGCAGTTCTTC.

The chain combines TRBV6-5 with TRBJ1-1; D is undetermined. The CDR3 runs to 13 residues. The germline V gene has CDR1 MNHEY and CDR2 SVGAGI. Trimming left V 5 bases short and J 1 base short, with 8 bases between. The CDR3 DNA follows: TGTGCCAGCAGTGGCAGCTGGAACACTGAAGCTTTCTTT. Translating it yields CASSGSWNTEAFF.

For the CDR3, the DNA is TGTGCCACCAGTGAGGGTGGCGGGGAGCTGTTTTTT. As protein: CATSEGGGELFF. The J gene is TRBJ2-2, the V gene TRBV24-1; no firm D call. CDR1 and CDR2 from the germline V gene are KGHDR and SFDVKD. V shed 4 bases and J shed 7 bases, with 6 bases lying between them. This CDR3 has 12 amino acids.

This sequence joins TRBV4-1 and TRBJ2-1; 9 bases align to TRBD2. The CDR3 runs 16 residues. J lost 12 bases, V lost 0 bases, and 12 bases had no gene match. Germline CDR1 MGHRA, CDR2 YSYEKL. The CDR3 loop is CASSQEKIAGVWGQFF. The CDR3 nucleotides are TGCGCCAGCAGCCAAGAAAAGATAGCGGGGGTGTGGGGGCAGTTCTTC.

The genes are TRBV4-3 and TRBJ2-7; 14 positions match TRBD2. V dropped 3 bases and J dropped 5; count of bases not matched to a gene: 15. CDR1 is LGHNA, CDR2 YSLEER, per germline. CDR3 length: 19 amino acids. The CDR3 here is CASSQAHGPGLAGVDEQYF. The CDR3 DNA reads TGCGCCAGCAGCCAGGCCCATGGACCGGGACTAGCGGGAGTAGACGAGCAGTACTTC.

The chain recombines TRBV10-3 with TRBJ2-2; D remains unclear. V lost 3 bases to trimming and J lost 3 bases, with 8 bases between them. CDR1 and CDR2 from the germline V gene are ENHRY and SYGVKD. CDR3 size: 14 residues. The CDR3 nucleotides read TGTGCCATCAGTGAAGAGAGTGACACCGGGGAGCTGTTTTTT. Residues: CAISEESDTGELFF.

The chain combines TRBV5-6 with TRBJ2-3; no clear D. This CDR3 region has 17 residues. Germline CDR1 and CDR2: SGHDT and YYEEEE. V was shortened by 4 bases and J by 7 bases, with 25 bases between the two germline ends. The chain's CDR3 is CASSLSVVTPISNTQYF. In nucleotides, the CDR3 is TGTGCCAGCAGCCTGAGTGTAGTGACCCCAATTTCAAATACGCAGTATTTT.

Worth noting for this clonotype: A junction end diverges from the germline sequence, so it may reflect a read error. The rearrangement links TRBV20-1 to TRBJ1-1, with a possible D match to TRBD1 (5 bases). The germline V gene encodes CDR1 DFQATT and CDR2 SNEGSKA (reference sequence). The CDR3 is 14 amino acids. The CDR3 region is CSAREPSGAPEAFF. CDR3 coding DNA: TGCAGTGCCAGAGAACCAAGCGGGGCCCCTGAAGCTTTCTTT.